The 30 T cell receptor beta chains presented below share a single source sample, sequenced in a study of CD4+ T cells in melanoma. Produced via immunoSEQ multiplex PCR; TCRdb's table is partial and in-frame only. The sample lists approximately 110,000 clones; about nine tenths were seen once. Sequenced: peripheral blood. These receptors originate from a human donor with melanoma.

This clone was found a few times. The chain recombines TRBV10-2 with TRBJ1-5; D is unresolved. Germline CDR1 and CDR2: WSHSY and SAAADI. CDR3 size: 16 residues. V shed 0 bases and J shed 0 bases, with 9 bases lying between them. The CDR3 coding sequence is TGCGCCAGCAGTGAGTCTCCCGGGAATAGCAATCAGCCCCAGCATTTT. It codes for CASSESPGNSNQPQHF.

This sequence joins TRBV15 and TRBJ2-5; tentative D call: TRBD1 (6 bases). The assigned J gene may be wrong: the sequence end matches TRBJ2-7 better. The CDR3 runs 12 residues. The germline gives CDR1 LNHNV, CDR2 YYDKDF (reference sequence). The DNA of the CDR3 is TGTGCCACTGGGGACACCACCTACGAGCAGTACTTC. Protein sequence: CATGDTTYEQYF.

The chain combines TRBV4-3 with TRBJ2-1; 10 bases are shared with TRBD2. The CDR3 has 18 residues. V lost 0 bases, J lost 0 bases, and 5 bases stayed unmatched. Germline CDR1 LGHNA, CDR2 YSLEER. CDR3 bases: TGCGCCAGCAGCCAAGAACTAGCGGGAATGAGCTCCTACAATGAGCAGTTCTTC. It is translated as CASSQELAGMSSYNEQFF.

This chain links TRBV5-6 with TRBJ2-3; either TRBD1 or TRBD2 may fit D (6 bases each). Trimming took 0 bases from V and 6 from J, leaving 14 bases between them. Germline V gives CDR1 SGHDT, CDR2 YYEEEE. This CDR3 spans 15 amino acids. The CDR3 nucleotides are TGTGCCAGCAGCTTGGGGGCAGGGGAGGCGGATACGCAGTATTTT. Its protein product is CASSLGAGEADTQYF.

This chain connects TRBV7-6 to TRBJ2-2; 8 positions match TRBD1. The CDR3 length is 14 residues. Germline V lookup: CDR1 SGHVS, CDR2 FNYEAQ. J lost 6 bases, V lost 2 bases, and 2 bases had no gene match. Here the CDR3 DNA reads TGTGCCAGCAGCTTACTACAGGGGGCCGGGGAGCTGTTTTTT. Protein sequence: CASSLLQGAGELFF.

This clone appeared once. This chain connects TRBV27 to TRBJ2-3, with TRBD2 identical over 11 bases. V trimming: 5 bases; J trimming: 6 bases; junction bases outside the gene matches: 7. Germline V lookup: CDR1 MNHEY, CDR2 SMNVEV (reference sequence). The CDR3 covers 15 residues. The CDR3 loop is CASSPGASGRDTQYF. The CDR3 region has the DNA TGTGCCAGCAGTCCCGGGGCTAGCGGGAGGGATACGCAGTATTTT.

Here the CDR3 DNA reads TGTGCCAGCAGCCTACTTATACGCAACCCCGCCAATGAGCAGTTCTTC. It translates to CASSLLIRNPANEQFF. This sequence joins TRBV9 and TRBJ2-1; D not resolved. The V gene lost 4 bases and the J gene lost 6 bases, with 20 bases spanning the gap. CDR1 is SGDLS and CDR2 is YYNGEE in the germline V gene. The CDR3 length is 16 residues.

The chain links TRBV6-5 to TRBJ2-7; D call uncertain. This CDR3 contains 12 residues. Looked up from germline, CDR1 is MNHEY and CDR2 is SVGAGI. The germline V and J ends were trimmed by 7 bases and 7 bases, with 14 bases remaining between them. The CDR3 nucleotides are TGTGCCAGCACCAACCCCCTTGAGGAGCAGTACTTC. Amino acid sequence: CASTNPLEEQYF.

The V gene is TRBV27, the J gene TRBJ2-7; no clear D. V was pared by 6 bases and J by 6 bases, with 12 bases between. CDR1 MNHEY and CDR2 SMNVEV come from the germline V gene (reference sequence). There are 12 residues in the CDR3. The CDR3 DNA is TGTGCCAGCAGGGGTGTGTCGGCCGAGCAGTACTTC. Translated: CASRGVSAEQYF.

V is TRBV6-1 and J is TRBJ2-7, with D perhaps TRBD1 (5 bases). Germline CDR1 and CDR2: MNHNS and SASEGT. This CDR3 region has 12 residues. Trimming removed 5 bases from V and 3 bases from J, with 8 bases in between. The CDR3 reads CASSPGFYEQYF. The CDR3 coding sequence is TGTGCCAGCAGTCCAGGGTTCTACGAGCAGTACTTC.

A single count supports this clone. V usage is TRBV30 and J usage is TRBJ1-1; no firm D call. Germline CDR1 reads GTSNPN; CDR2 reads SVGIG (reference sequence). V was shortened by 7 bases and J by 8 bases, with 17 bases between the two germline ends. The CDR3 is made up of 12 amino acids. The CDR3 spells CAYKELSFEAFF. The CDR3 region has the DNA TGTGCCTACAAGGAATTGAGCTTCGAAGCTTTCTTT.

This chain uses TRBV4-1 with TRBJ2-1; no reliable D call. Germline V gene sequence: CDR1 MGHRA, CDR2 YSYEKL. The length of the CDR3 is 13 residues. V lost 4 bases, J lost 5 bases, and 9 bases lay in between. The CDR3 region has the DNA TGCGCCAGCAGCCGCCTGGGTCACAATGAGCAGTTCTTC. It codes for CASSRLGHNEQFF.

The chain is built from TRBV11-2 and TRBJ2-7, with D possibly TRBD2 on 6 matching bases. The CDR3 covers 13 residues. The germline V and J ends were trimmed by 10 bases and 6 bases, with 19 bases remaining between them. Per the germline V gene, CDR1 is SGHAT and CDR2 is FQNNGV. Here the CDR3 DNA reads TGTGCCACCACCGTGTTCGGGGGAGGCGAGCAGTACTTC. It encodes CATTVFGGGEQYF.

This sequence joins TRBV6-6 and TRBJ1-5, with 8 bases lining up with TRBD1. The CDR3 is made up of 15 amino acids. Germline V CDR1 and CDR2: MNHNY, SVGAGI (reference sequence). Trimming cost V 2 bases and J 6 bases; bases outside gene matches: 6. The CDR3 reads CASSYTGQGGQPQHF. The CDR3 nucleotides read TGTGCCAGCAGTTACACTGGACAGGGTGGTCAGCCCCAGCATTTT.

The rearrangement uses TRBV15 and TRBJ1-2; no clear D. Looked up from germline, CDR1 is LNHNV and CDR2 is YYDKDF (reference sequence). The CDR3 runs 13 residues. Trimming took off 7 bases at V and 4 bases at J, with 13 bases between the two ends. The CDR3 DNA follows: TGTGCCACCAACCCCGGACGGAGCTATGGCTACACCTTC. Protein product: CATNPGRSYGYTF.

The chain links TRBV7-9 to TRBJ2-7, with D hard to call. V was trimmed by 5 bases and J by 0 bases, leaving 11 bases between them. There are 14 residues in the CDR3. Germline V gene data show CDR1 as SEHNR and CDR2 as FQNEAQ (reference sequence). CDR3 coding DNA: TGTGCCAGCAGCCCTGATGAAAGCTCCTACGAGCAGTACTTC. Translation: CASSPDESSYEQYF.

The chain is built from TRBV27 and TRBJ2-7; tentatively, D is TRBD1 or TRBD2 (5 bases each). V was pared by 7 bases and J by 3 bases, with 19 bases between. The CDR3 is 15 residues long. The germline gives CDR1 MNHEY, CDR2 SMNVEV (reference sequence). CDR3: CASKRLGTPIYEQYF. CDR3 DNA sequence: TGTGCCAGCAAACGGTTGGGGACCCCGATCTACGAGCAGTACTTC.

This chain joins TRBV28 and TRBJ2-1; 7 bases fit TRBD1. The V gene's germline CDR1 is MDHEN and CDR2 SYDVKM. J was trimmed by 7 bases and V by 7 bases; bases with no gene match: 7. The CDR3 runs to 13 residues. This chain's CDR3 is CASKNRGVNEQFF. DNA of the CDR3: TGTGCCAGCAAAAACAGGGGTGTGAATGAGCAGTTCTTC.

This clone was counted between two and nine times. V is TRBV6-1 and J is TRBJ1-5; D call uncertain. The CDR3 is 13 amino acids. V was cut by 4 bases and J by 8 bases, with 12 bases left in between. CDR1 is MNHNS, CDR2 SASEGT, per germline. The CDR3 spells CASSGVSWEPQHF. For the CDR3, the DNA is TGTGCCAGCAGTGGGGTTTCGTGGGAGCCCCAGCATTTT.

The V call is TRBV19, the J call TRBJ2-5; possible D gene TRBD1, 5 bases. The CDR3 sequence is 13 residues long. V lost 8 bases and J lost 5, with 15 bases in between. Per germline, CDR1 LNHDA and CDR2 SQIVND (reference sequence). The CDR3 DNA is TGTGCCAGTTGTCAGGGTTCGGACGAGACCCAGTACTTC. Its protein is CASCQGSDETQYF.

The chain employs TRBV7-2 and TRBJ2-2; D might be TRBD2 (5 bases). There are 16 residues in the CDR3. The germline CDR1 and CDR2 sequences are SGHTA and FQGNSA. V lost 2 bases and J lost 4, with 14 bases in between. The chain's CDR3 is CASSLTSGVVTGELFF. The CDR3 region has the DNA TGTGCCAGCAGCTTAACCTCCGGGGTAGTCACCGGGGAGCTGTTTTTT.

There are a few counts of this clone. The chain has TRBV20-1 and TRBJ1-3; D is undetermined. Germline loops: CDR1 DFQATT, CDR2 SNEGSKA (reference sequence). The V end was cut by 0 bases, the J end by 7 bases, with 4 bases between. This CDR3 region has 11 residues. CDR3 nucleotides: TGCAGTGCTAGAGATAGGAACACCATATATTTT. Its translation is CSARDRNTIYF.

This chain connects TRBV5-6 to TRBJ2-3; unclear D gene. V was cut by 2 bases and J by 1 base, with 5 bases left in between. In germline, CDR1 is SGHDT, CDR2 YYEEEE. The CDR3 is 13 amino acids. The CDR3 bases are TGTGCCAGCAGCTTCAGTGGCACAGATACGCAGTATTTT. Amino acid sequence: CASSFSGTDTQYF.

DNA for the CDR3: TGTGCCAGCAGCGTAACGCTAGCGGGACGGACCGGGGAGCTGTTTTTT. This encodes CASSVTLAGRTGELFF. The genes are TRBV9 and TRBJ2-2, with 9 bases lining up with TRBD2. The CDR3 contains 16 residues. The germline V gene has CDR1 SGDLS and CDR2 YYNGEE. J lost 5 bases, V lost 1 base, and 6 bases had no gene match.

The V gene is TRBV4-3, the J gene TRBJ2-1; D not resolved. The CDR3 has 14 amino acids. Germline V lookup: CDR1 LGHNA, CDR2 YSLEER. Trimming stripped 0 bases from V and 6 bases from J, with 9 bases between. The CDR3 reads CASSQDNRINEQFF. The CDR3 nucleotides read TGCGCCAGCAGCCAAGATAATAGGATCAATGAGCAGTTCTTC.

This chain uses TRBV7-2 with TRBJ2-7; no clear D. The ends were cut back, 5 bases at V and 3 bases at J, with 14 bases in the middle. Germline CDR1 reads SGHTA; CDR2 reads FQGNSA. The CDR3 has 14 residues. The CDR3 reads CASSPGRAFYEQYF. Here the CDR3 DNA reads TGTGCCAGCAGCCCAGGCCGGGCCTTCTACGAGCAGTACTTC.

This rearrangement joins TRBV5-6 to TRBJ1-5; the D is unclear. V was pared by 2 bases and J by 6 bases, with 12 bases between. Germline V gives CDR1 SGHDT, CDR2 YYEEEE. The CDR3 consists of 14 residues. The CDR3, as DNA: TGTGCCAGCAGCTTCGCAGGAACGAGTCAGCCCCAGCATTTT. Translating it yields CASSFAGTSQPQHF.

The V gene is TRBV4-3, the J gene TRBJ2-2, with D maybe TRBD2 (7 bases). The CDR3 has 16 amino acids. V was cut by 0 bases and J by 8 bases, with 16 bases left in between. Germline V lookup: CDR1 LGHNA, CDR2 YSLEER. The CDR3 here is CASSQEWGGARGELFF. The CDR3 DNA reads as TGCGCCAGCAGCCAAGAATGGGGGGGGGCTCGTGGGGAGCTGTTTTTT.

The chain carries TRBV29-1 and TRBJ2-1, with D possibly being TRBD2 (7 bases). The CDR3 runs to 13 residues. The germline V gene has CDR1 SQVTM and CDR2 ANQGSEA. The V gene lost 6 bases and the J gene lost 6 bases, with 15 bases spanning the gap. CDR3 DNA: TGCAGCGTACCGGCGGGGGCCCCCAATGAGCAGTTCTTC. This encodes CSVPAGAPNEQFF.

This sequence joins TRBV5-4 and TRBJ1-2; TRBD1 matches at 7 bases. The V and J ends lost 0 bases and 4 bases, in that order; junction bases with no gene match: 3. This CDR3 comprises 14 residues. CDR1 and CDR2 (germline): SGHNT, YYREEE (reference sequence). CDR3 sequence: CASSLDRGGYGYTF. The CDR3 DNA follows: TGTGCCAGCAGCTTGGACAGGGGAGGCTATGGCTACACCTTC.